Presented here are 8 T cell receptor beta chains from one specimen sequenced in a study of blood T cell repertoires in COVID-19. Some clones are missing from TCRdb's copy, which holds only in-frame ones; the method was immunoSEQ multiplex PCR. This sample has some 150,000 clones, with 60% to 85% found just once. Sample: peripheral blood. These TCRs come from a man between 45 and 60 years old with active or convalescent COVID-19.

The chain joins TRBV6-5 to TRBJ2-7, with 10 bases matching TRBD1. CDR1 and CDR2 from the germline V gene are MNHEY and SVGAGI. This CDR3 has 14 amino acids. V was clipped by 6 bases and J by 2 bases; unmatched bases: 4. For the CDR3, the DNA is TGTGCCAGCAGGCCCGGGACAGGGGCCTACGAGCAGTACTTC. The encoded protein is CASRPGTGAYEQYF.

V gene TRBV5-5 combines with J gene TRBJ2-5; TRBD2 matches at 10 bases. The V gene's germline CDR1 is SGHKS and CDR2 YYEKEE (reference sequence). The CDR3 covers 16 residues. V lost 1 base and J lost 0; bases outside the gene matches: 3. CDR3 in amino acids: CASSLNSGGYQETQYF. DNA of the CDR3: TGTGCCAGCAGCTTGAATAGCGGGGGGTACCAAGAGACCCAGTACTTC.

V gene TRBV3-1 (or the pseudogene TRBV3-2) combines with J gene TRBJ2-7; D is undetermined. This CDR3 is built from 14 residues. CDR1 LGHDT and CDR2 YNNKEL come from the germline V gene (reference sequence). V lost 2 bases and J 0 bases, leaving 8 bases between the germline ends. The CDR3 spells CASSQLSDSYEQYF. As DNA, the CDR3 is TGTGCCAGCAGCCAACTGAGCGACTCCTACGAGCAGTACTTC.

The gene calls are TRBV7-8 and TRBJ2-5; no clear D gene. CDR3 length equals 12 residues. V was trimmed by 5 bases and J by 8 bases, leaving 12 bases between them. Germline values: CDR1 SGHVS, CDR2 FQNEAQ. CDR3: CASSPPEDTQYF. In DNA form, the CDR3 reads TGTGCCAGCAGCCCGCCTGAGGATACCCAGTACTTC.

This clone has just a few counts. The rearrangement links TRBV24-1 to TRBJ1-2; D unclear. Trimming shortened V by 8 bases and J by 7 bases, and 10 bases separated the two germline ends. The CDR3 extends over 11 amino acids. Germline CDR1 and CDR2: KGHDR and SFDVKD. DNA of the CDR3: TGTGCCACCACCAGGAGGAGTGGCTACACCTTC. As protein: CATTRRSGYTF.

The chain is built from TRBV27 and TRBJ2-7; TRBD1 might be the D (6 bases). Germline V gene lookup returns CDR1 MNHEY and CDR2 SMNVEV (reference sequence). CDR3 length: 13 residues. V lost 6 bases to trimming and J lost 2 bases, with 11 bases between them. The CDR3 sequence: CASRGAVTYEQYF. CDR3 bases: TGTGCCAGCAGGGGGGCAGTTACCTACGAGCAGTACTTC.

The chain joins TRBV5-6 to TRBJ1-1, with unresolved D. Trimming stripped 0 bases from V and 6 bases from J, with 15 bases between. Germline values: CDR1 SGHDT, CDR2 YYEEEE. CDR3 length: 15 amino acids. CDR3: CASSLAAQVWSEAFF. The CDR3 DNA is TGTGCCAGCAGCTTGGCCGCCCAGGTCTGGTCTGAAGCTTTCTTT.

The genes are TRBV6-5 and TRBJ2-5, with D perhaps matching TRBD1 (6 bases). Germline V lookup: CDR1 MNHEY, CDR2 SVGAGI. Trimming pared 2 bases from V and 4 bases from J, leaving 14 bases between. The CDR3 runs 15 residues. Here the CDR3 DNA reads TGTGCCAGCAGTTACCTTAACAGGGTTGGAGAGACCCAGTACTTC. Translating it yields CASSYLNRVGETQYF.